These T cell receptor beta chains were read from a single sample in a study of T cells of healthy individuals. TCRdb reprocessed the 5' RACE reads with MiXCR, giving one entry per CDR3 protein. The sample holds 60,000 to 70,000 distinct CDR3 sequences, around 16% seen once. These receptors were obtained from a human donor in good health. Each CDR3 is given with its conserved first and last residue. Each record gives: J gene, clone size, V gene, D gene, CDR3 protein, CDR3 DNA. A D gene is named only where the DNA matches it firmly. Only some rows state a clone size, as once, few, many or a class for expanded clones.

>TRBJ2-5|many|TRBV5-5|NA
CASSSRANQETQYF
TGTGCCAGCAGCTCGCGGGCCAACCAAGAGACCCAGTACTTC
>TRBJ2-1|NA|TRBV2|NA
CASHGILNEQFF
TGTGCCAGCCATGGGATCCTCAATGAGCAGTTCTTC
>TRBJ2-4|NA|TRBV7-9|NA
CASSLGARTAKNIQYF
TGTGCCAGCAGCTTAGGGGCGCGGACGGCCAAAAACATTCAGTACTTC
>TRBJ2-1|many|TRBV20-1|TRBD2
CSARDRSGSNEQFF
TGCAGTGCTAGAGATCGAAGCGGGAGCAATGAGCAGTTCTTC
>TRBJ2-1|few|TRBV12-3/TRBV12-4|TRBD2
CASRPPSGGYNEQFF
TGTGCCAGCAGACCCCCTAGCGGGGGGTACAATGAGCAGTTCTTC
>TRBJ2-3|NA|TRBV11-2|NA
CASSLDPLDTDTQYF
TGTGCCAGCAGCTTAGATCCACTTGACACAGATACGCAGTATTTT
>TRBJ2-7|NA|TRBV4-2|TRBD2
CASSQIIGTSGAEQYF
TGTGCCAGCAGCCAGATAATAGGGACTAGCGGAGCCGAGCAGTACTTC
>TRBJ2-7|many|TRBV5-1|NA
CASSLAGASFYEQYF
TGCGCCAGCAGCTTGGCGGGGGCGTCATTCTACGAGCAGTACTTC
>TRBJ1-3|few|TRBV4-3|NA
CASSQVLGVSGNTIYF
TGCGCCAGCAGCCAAGTGCTGGGAGTCTCTGGAAACACCATATATTTT
>TRBJ2-7|NA|TRBV4-3|NA
CASSQDRRVPEQYF
TGCGCCAGCAGCCAAGATAGGAGGGTTCCCGAGCAGTACTTC
>TRBJ1-3|many|TRBV29-1|TRBD1
CSVDGTGSGNTIYF
TGCAGCGTTGACGGGACAGGGTCAGGAAACACCATATATTTT
>TRBJ1-3|many|TRBV20-1|NA
CSASTSGNTIYF
TGCAGTGCTAGCACCTCTGGAAACACCATATATTTT
>TRBJ1-3|few|TRBV7-9|NA
CASSLGPGNTIYF
TGTGCCAGCAGCTTAGGTCCGGGAAACACCATATATTTT
>TRBJ1-5|many|TRBV20-1|TRBD1
CSARQGRRIMQPQHF
TGCAGTGCCCGACAGGGAAGGAGGATCATGCAGCCCCAGCATTTT
>TRBJ1-5|few|TRBV4-2|TRBD1
CASSQSRGQADQPQHF
TGTGCCAGCAGCCAAAGCCGCGGACAGGCCGATCAGCCCCAGCATTTT
>TRBJ1-1|few|TRBV4-1|NA
CASSQAARAGTEAFF
TGCGCCAGCAGCCAAGCGGCCAGGGCGGGCACTGAAGCTTTCTTT
>TRBJ1-6|once|TRBV21-1|NA
CASSPRTLLRSRDSPLHF
TGTGCCAGCAGCCCCCGGACACTCCTACGAAGTCGGGATTCACCCCTCCACTTT
>TRBJ1-2|NA|TRBV7-2|NA
CASSARGRNYGYTF
TGTGCCAGCAGCGCAAGGGGACGGAACTATGGCTACACCTTC
>TRBJ1-1|few|TRBV20-1|TRBD1
CSAVEGANTEAFF
TGCAGTGCCGTCGAGGGGGCAAACACTGAAGCTTTCTTT
>TRBJ1-2|many|TRBV19|TRBD1
CASSEQGAGNYGYTF
TGTGCCAGTAGCGAACAGGGGGCTGGTAACTATGGCTACACCTTC
>TRBJ2-1|many|TRBV28|NA
CASSLNPGKEQFF
TGTGCCAGCAGTTTGAACCCCGGGAAAGAGCAGTTCTTC
>TRBJ1-5|many|TRBV4-1|NA
CASSHKGDSNQPQHF
TGCGCCAGCAGCCATAAGGGGGATAGCAATCAGCCCCAGCATTTT
>TRBJ2-5|NA|TRBV5-6|TRBD2
CASSRSGASQETQYF
TGTGCCAGCAGCCGTAGCGGGGCCTCCCAAGAGACCCAGTACTTC
>TRBJ2-7|many|TRBV20-1|TRBD2
CSARSSGRAYEQYF
TGCAGTGCCCGCTCTAGCGGGAGGGCCTACGAGCAGTACTTC
>TRBJ2-7|NA|TRBV12-3/TRBV12-4|NA
CASSLNMYEQYF
TGTGCCAGCAGTTTAAATATGTACGAGCAGTACTTC
>TRBJ2-1|many|TRBV20-1|NA
CSAREGEQFF
TGCAGTGCTAGAGAGGGTGAGCAGTTCTTC
>TRBJ2-7|many|TRBV4-1|TRBD2
CASSQVSSGSYEQYF
TGCGCCAGCAGCCAAGTTTCTAGCGGGAGCTACGAGCAGTACTTC
>TRBJ2-1|many|TRBV12-5|NA
CASGLGGYNEQFF
TGTGCTAGTGGTTTGGGGGGATACAATGAGCAGTTCTTC
>TRBJ1-2|many|TRBV27|NA
CASSNKPSYGYTF
TGTGCCAGCAGCAACAAACCCTCATATGGCTACACCTTC
>TRBJ2-1|many|TRBV20-1|TRBD2
CSARSGRDNEQFF
TGCAGTGCTAGAAGCGGGAGGGACAATGAGCAGTTCTTC